What follows are 16 T cell receptor beta chains derived from one specimen sequenced in a study of control samples from healthy donors and cancer patients. The method was immunoSEQ multiplex PCR; TCRdb's version includes in-frame clones alone and lacks a portion of them. This sample carries over 200,000 clones, roughly 87% of them seen once, and the ten largest clones take about an eighth. The specimen sequenced was PBMCs. All receptors derive from a woman between 55 and 75 years old with lung cancer.

This clone came up once. The CDR3: CATSRDQGARTEAFF. The DNA for the CDR3 is TGTGCCACCAGCAGAGATCAGGGGGCGCGGACTGAAGCTTTCTTT. This chain uses TRBV15 with TRBJ1-1, with 8 positions matching TRBD1. The CDR3 runs to 15 residues. Germline V gene lookup returns CDR1 LNHNV and CDR2 YYDKDF (reference sequence). With 0 bases clipped from V and 5 bases from J, the junction kept 5 bases outside the gene matches.

This sequence joins TRBV3-1 (or the pseudogene TRBV3-2) and TRBJ1-4, with unresolved D. The CDR3 totals 11 residues. The V and J ends lost 2 bases and 7 bases respectively, with 2 bases between them. Germline CDR1 is LGHDT and CDR2 is YNNKEL (reference sequence). This CDR3 reads CASSQSEKLFF. The CDR3 DNA reads as TGTGCCAGCAGCCAAAGTGAAAAACTGTTTTTT.

The V gene is TRBV6-5, the J gene TRBJ2-1, with D possibly being TRBD2 (5 bases). V lost 0 bases and J lost 4, with 7 bases in between. The CDR3 sequence is 14 residues long. From germline, CDR1 is MNHEY and CDR2 SVGAGI. CDR3 region: CASSYSGVYNEQFF. Written as DNA, the CDR3 is TGTGCCAGCAGTTACTCGGGAGTTTACAATGAGCAGTTCTTC.

This sequence joins TRBV9 and TRBJ2-1; TRBD2 matches 12 bases. With 3 bases clipped from V and 8 bases from J, the junction kept 6 bases outside the gene matches. The germline CDR1 and CDR2 sequences are SGDLS and YYNGEE. The CDR3 totals 15 residues. The CDR3 sequence: CASSALAGGLHEQFF. CDR3 DNA: TGTGCCAGCAGCGCACTAGCGGGAGGACTCCATGAGCAGTTCTTC.

The rearrangement uses TRBV2 and TRBJ2-3; no clear D. Germline CDR1 reads SNHLY; CDR2 reads FYNNEI. The V and J ends lost 7 bases and 2 bases respectively, with 7 bases between them. This CDR3 has 12 residues. CDR3 region: CASNSFTDTQYF. Written as DNA, the CDR3 is TGTGCCAGCAACTCGTTCACAGATACGCAGTATTTT. Filled out from reference TRBV2 and TRBJ2-3, the complete variable domain reads EPEVTQTPSHQVTQMGQEVILRCVPISNHLYFYWYRQILGQKVEFLVSFYNNEISEKSEIFDDQFSVERPDGSNFTLKIRSTKLEDSAMYFCASNSFTDTQYFGPGTRLTVL.

This clone was seen more than once but under ten times. CDR3 sequence reads: CASSRTSGGQETQYF. The CDR3 nucleotides read TGTGCCAGCAGCCGGACTAGCGGGGGTCAAGAGACCCAGTACTTC. The chain combines TRBV3-1 (or the pseudogene TRBV3-2) with TRBJ2-5; 13 nucleotides align to TRBD2. This CDR3 contains 15 residues. The J segment lost 2 bases and the V segment lost 4 bases, leaving 1 base of the junction unmatched. Germline V lookup: CDR1 LGHDT, CDR2 YNNKEL (reference sequence).

The gene calls are TRBV9 and TRBJ1-1, with a tentative D call TRBD1 (6 bases). Trimming shortened V by 1 base and J by 4 bases, and 23 bases separated the two germline ends. This CDR3 has 18 residues. The germline V gene has CDR1 SGDLS and CDR2 YYNGEE. The CDR3 DNA reads TGTGCCAGCAGCGTATCCGGGGGGATCGGGGGCCCGGGCACTGAAGCTTTCTTT. It yields the protein CASSVSGGIGGPGTEAFF.

The CDR3: CASSYSRAGGTKQPQHF. CDR3 sequence (DNA): TGTGCCAGCAGTTACTCTCGGGCAGGGGGCACGAAGCAGCCCCAGCATTTT. The chain is built from TRBV6-2 or TRBV6-3 and TRBJ1-5, with 8 nucleotides matching TRBD1. V lost 0 bases to trimming and J lost 7 bases; unmatched junction nucleotides: 11. Germline CDR1 and CDR2: MNHEY and SVGEGT. The CDR3 runs to 17 residues.

This clone was counted a few times. The chain combines TRBV28 with TRBJ1-1; D might be TRBD1 (6 bases). Trimming took 7 bases from V and 3 from J, leaving 24 bases between them. The germline CDR1 and CDR2 sequences are MDHEN and SYDVKM. CDR3 size: 17 residues. CDR3 sequence: CASTPLPLDRMDTEAFF. CDR3 in DNA: TGTGCCAGCACCCCCCTCCCTCTGGACAGAATGGACACTGAAGCTTTCTTT.

This chain links TRBV2 with TRBJ2-1; D is undetermined. The CDR3 runs to 12 residues. Germline-derived CDR1 and CDR2 are SNHLY and FYNNEI. The V and J ends lost 7 bases and 6 bases respectively, with 10 bases between them. The chain's CDR3 is CASTDDTNEQFF. CDR3 nucleotides: TGTGCCAGCACCGACGACACCAATGAGCAGTTCTTC.

The chain couples TRBV5-5 to TRBJ2-1, with 9 bases aligning to TRBD2. Trimming removed 2 bases from V and 6 bases from J; junction bases left unmatched: 6. This CDR3 is built from 15 residues. CDR1 and CDR2 from the germline V gene are SGHKS and YYEKEE (reference sequence). The CDR3 nucleotides are TGTGCCAGCAGCTTTTTAGCGGGAGTTGTCAATGAGCAGTTCTTC. Protein: CASSFLAGVVNEQFF.

The CDR3 coding sequence is TGTGCCAGCAGCCTGGGACTAGCGGGGGGGAGCACAGATACGCAGTATTTT. It yields the protein CASSLGLAGGSTDTQYF. The chain joins TRBV5-8 to TRBJ2-3, with 16 positions matching TRBD2. The germline gives CDR1 SGHTS, CDR2 YDEGEE. The CDR3 length is 17 residues. V gave up 4 bases and J gave up 0 bases; unmatched junction bases: 2.

CDR3 sequence (DNA): TGCAGTCCTATGGGAGAGACCCAGTACTTC. It translates to CSPMGETQYF. The rearrangement links TRBV20-1 to TRBJ2-5; D not certain. Trimming removed 8 bases at V and 4 bases at J, with 8 bases between. The V gene's germline CDR1 is DFQATT and CDR2 SNEGSKA (reference sequence). The CDR3 covers 10 residues.

This clone was counted once. Within the sample, other DNA sequences also encode this same CDR3. CDR3 DNA sequence: TGCGCCAGCAGCTTTCGGGACCGAAACACTGAAGCTTTCTTT. Translated: CASSFRDRNTEAFF. The gene calls are TRBV5-1 and TRBJ1-1, with D perhaps TRBD1 (5 bases). Germline CDR1 and CDR2: SGHRS and YFSETQ. Trimming stripped 2 bases from V and 2 bases from J, with 10 bases between. CDR3 length equals 14 residues.

This clone was observed a single time. The J gene is TRBJ2-7, the V gene TRBV5-4; D not resolved. This CDR3 spans 13 amino acids. V lost 0 bases, J lost 1 base, and 5 bases lay in between. Germline assignment: CDR1 SGHNT and CDR2 YYREEE (reference sequence). The CDR3 nucleotides read TGTGCCAGCAGCTTGGTAGAATCCTACGAGCAGTACTTC. Its translation: CASSLVESYEQYF.

This chain connects TRBV9 to TRBJ2-4; the D is unclear. Germline CDR1 is SGDLS and CDR2 is YYNGEE. Trimming shortened V by 3 bases and J by 0 bases, and 13 bases separated the two germline ends. The CDR3 contains 16 residues. CDR3 region: CASSGGPPLAKNIQYF. CDR3 DNA sequence: TGTGCCAGCAGCGGAGGCCCCCCGTTAGCCAAAAACATTCAGTACTTC. The complete variable domain, with remaining parts taken from reference TRBV9 and TRBJ2-4, reads DSGVTQTPKHLITATGQRVTLRCSPRSGDLSVYWYQQSLDQGLQFLIQYYNGEERAKGNILERFSAQQFPDLHSELNLSSLELGDSALYFCASSGGPPLAKNIQYFGAGTRLSVL.